These 29 T cell receptor beta chains were all obtained from the same sample, sequenced in a study of tumor and adjacent non-tumor tissue in lung cancer. TCRbeta libraries were built with three rounds of nested PCR, modified from ARM-PCR. TCRdb called the multiplex PCR reads again in MiXCR, with one record for every CDR3 protein. The sample records about 81,000 distinct CDR3 sequences, 72% being singletons. No cell sorting was done before RNA was extracted from the tissue. Source material: lung tumor tissue. These receptors all stem from a woman between 40 and 55 years old with non-small cell lung cancer.

Points on this clonotype: Mismatch with germline at one junction end may stem from a read error. The chain has TRBV4-1 and TRBJ1-2; D is possibly TRBD1 (5 bases). The germline V gene encodes CDR1 MGHRA and CDR2 YSYEKL. This CDR3 region has 15 residues. Here the CDR3 DNA reads TGCGCCAGCAGCCAAGACCGGGGGAGAAACTGTGGCTACACCTTC. Protein: CASSQDRGRNCGYTF.

Concerning this clonotype itself: Without the conserved terminal phenylalanine or tryptophan, this CDR3 likely stems from a read error. The chain has TRBV6-2 or TRBV6-3 and TRBJ2-1, with unresolved D. CDR3 size: 11 residues. In germline, CDR1 is MNHEY, CDR2 SVGEGT. Trimming took off 0 bases at V and 12 bases at J, with 6 bases between the two ends. In DNA form, the CDR3 reads TGTGCCAGCAGTTACTCTCTAGTGCAGTTCCTC. It specifies CASSYSLVQFL.

In this sample, this clonotype turned up once. The chain carries TRBV11-1 and TRBJ2-1; the match to TRBD1 covers 7 bases. The CDR3 spans 13 residues. In germline, CDR1 is SGHAT, CDR2 FQDESV (reference sequence). The V segment lost 7 bases and the J segment 13 bases; nucleotides outside the gene matches: 13. This CDR3 is CASILHRGWNQFF. The CDR3 bases are TGTGCCAGCATCTTGCACAGGGGATGGAATCAGTTCTTC.

Remarks on this clonotype: This may stem from a read error, because a much larger clone lies one nucleotide away. The genes are TRBV6-2 or TRBV6-3 and TRBJ1-6; TRBD1 might be the D (5 bases). The CDR3 length is 14 residues. Germline CDR1 reads MNHEY; CDR2 reads SVGEGT. V lost 1 base and J lost 12, with 13 bases in between. The CDR3 is CASSYLVGGLPLHF. For the CDR3, the DNA is TGTGCCAGCAGTTACTTGGTCGGGGGATTACCCCTCCACTTT.

This clonotype has a count of ten or more. The rearrangement uses TRBV20-1 and TRBJ2-1; D possibly corresponds to TRBD2 (5 bases). The CDR3 loop spans 14 amino acids. Germline V lookup: CDR1 DFQATT, CDR2 SNEGSKA (reference sequence). Trimming took off 1 base at V and 3 bases at J, with 10 bases between the two ends. The CDR3 DNA follows: TGCAGTGCTAGAGTATCCAGCGGCTACAATGAGCAGTTCTTC. This encodes CSARVSSGYNEQFF.

The chain joins TRBV6-1 to TRBJ2-7; D tentatively reads TRBD1 or TRBD2 (6 bases each). The V gene lost 1 base and the J gene lost 7 bases, with 20 bases spanning the gap. The germline CDR1 and CDR2 sequences are MNHNS and SASEGT. There are 16 residues in the CDR3. The CDR3 DNA follows: TGTGCCAGCAGTGAAGACGAGGGGGGCGGTTCGCAGGAGCAGTACTTC. Protein: CASSEDEGGGSQEQYF.

This clonotype has at least ten counts. The chain uses TRBV12-3 or TRBV12-4 and TRBJ2-2, with 10 positions matching TRBD1. V gave up 7 bases and J gave up 4 bases; unmatched junction bases: 6. This CDR3 is 15 amino acids long. CDR3 DNA sequence: TGTGCCAGCACTCCGGACAGGGGGAGCACCGGGGAGCTGTTTTTT. This translates into CASTPDRGSTGELFF.

Concerning this clonotype: One junction end disagrees with the germline gene, perhaps due to a read error. The chain uses TRBV29-1 and TRBJ2-1; TRBD2 aligns across 13 bases. The CDR3 length is 15 residues. Germline CDR1 is SQVTM and CDR2 is ANQGSEA. CDR3 sequence: CSVTRTSGSYDEQFF. In nucleotides, the CDR3 is TGCAGCGTCACAAGGACTAGCGGGAGCTACGATGAGCAATTCTTC.

This chain links TRBV2 with TRBJ2-5; D uncertain. CDR1 SNHLY and CDR2 FYNNEI come from the germline V gene. The CDR3 consists of 12 residues. Trimming shortened V by 8 bases and J by 5 bases, and 12 bases separated the two germline ends. CDR3 bases: TGTGCCAGCTTCCCGGAAGGGGAGACCCAGTACTTC. Protein sequence: CASFPEGETQYF. The full variable domain, with the rest looked up from reference TRBV2 and TRBJ2-5, is EPEVTQTPSHQVTQMGQEVILRCVPISNHLYFYWYRQILGQKVEFLVSFYNNEISEKSEIFDDQFSVERPDGSNFTLKIRSTKLEDSAMYFCASFPEGETQYFGPGTRLLVL.

As regards this clonotype: One junction end does not reproduce the germline sequence, and a read error may be involved. The V call is TRBV6-1, the J call TRBJ1-4; D is uncertain. This CDR3 has 15 residues. Per the germline V gene, CDR1 is MNHNS and CDR2 is SASEGT. This chain's CDR3 is CASGELGVGNEKLFF. DNA for the CDR3: TGTGCCAGCGGTGAACTTGGGGTCGGGAATGAAAAACTCTTTTTT.

This sequence joins TRBV11-2 and TRBJ2-5, with 9 bases aligning to TRBD2. Germline V CDR1 and CDR2: SGHAT, FQNNGV. The CDR3 has 17 residues. V shed 6 bases, J shed 5 bases, and the junction held 16 bases outside the gene matches. CDR3 residues: CASSLSSSGGLQETQYF. As DNA, the CDR3 is TGTGCCAGCAGTTTAAGTAGTAGCGGGGGCCTACAGGAGACCCAGTACTTC.

Comment on this clonotype: A single base separates this from a much larger clone, so it may be a read error. The chain couples TRBV30 to TRBJ1-2, with 8 bases that match TRBD1. This CDR3 region has 15 residues. Germline CDR1 is GTSNPN and CDR2 is SVGIG (reference sequence). Here the CDR3 reads CAWSRGEQGVDGYIF. The DNA of the CDR3 is TGTGCCTGGAGTAGAGGGGAACAGGGGGTGGATGGCTACATCTTC.

This clonotype was observed a few times. This clone may be a read error of a much larger clone one base away. The rearrangement uses TRBV4-1 and TRBJ2-7, with D possibly TRBD1 on 5 matching bases. The germline CDR1 and CDR2 sequences are MGHRA and YSYEKL. The CDR3 is 14 residues long. V lost 0 bases to trimming and J lost 3 bases, with 9 bases between them. The CDR3 loop is CASSQDTGVYEQYF. Written as DNA, the CDR3 is TGCGCCAGCAGCCAAGATACAGGCGTCTACGAGCAGTACTTC.

This clonotype came up once. The chain recombines TRBV6-5 with TRBJ2-7; unclear D gene. V was clipped by 6 bases and J by 3 bases, with 21 bases between them. Germline CDR1 MNHEY, CDR2 SVGAGI. The CDR3 runs to 16 residues. The CDR3 here is CASRPYPGQTIYEQYF. CDR3 DNA: TGTGCCAGCAGGCCTTACCCGGGCCAGACCATCTACGAGCAGTACTTC.

A word on this clonotype: Sequence at one end of the junction differs from germline and may be a read error. This chain joins TRBV11-2 and TRBJ2-6, with 7 bases fitting TRBD2. In germline, CDR1 is SGHAT, CDR2 FQNNGV. The CDR3 length is 16 residues. The CDR3 loop is CASSGSDLSGGNVLTF. CDR3 DNA sequence: TGTGCCAGTAGCGGGTCAGACCTCTCTGGGGGCAACGTCCTGACTTTC.

As for this clonotype: Since a much larger clone is just one base distant, this may be a read error. The chain recombines TRBV5-4 with TRBJ1-6, with 9 bases fitting TRBD1. Per germline, CDR1 SGHNT and CDR2 YYREEE (reference sequence). There are 14 residues in the CDR3. The CDR3, as DNA: TGTGTCAGCAGCCGACAGGGGGTCGATTCACCCCTCCACTTT. Protein product: CVSSRQGVDSPLHF.

On this clonotype itself: Without the conserved terminal phenylalanine or tryptophan, this CDR3 likely stems from a read error. The gene calls are TRBV20-1 and TRBJ2-1, with a weak D call TRBD2 (6 bases). V dropped 2 bases and J dropped 7 bases, with 12 bases sitting between them. Germline-derived CDR1 and CDR2 are DFQATT and SNEGSKA (reference sequence). The CDR3 consists of 13 residues. CDR3 loop: CSARTSPANEQFL. CDR3 nucleotide sequence: TGCAGTGCTAGAACTAGCCCCGCGAATGAGCAGTTCTTA.

This clonotype was seen repeatedly, ten times or more. The chain combines TRBV5-1 with TRBJ2-2; 7 positions agree with TRBD1. V gave up 4 bases and J gave up 1 base; unmatched junction bases: 4. CDR3 length: 15 amino acids. The germline V gene has CDR1 SGHRS and CDR2 YFSETQ. The CDR3 sequence is CASSTGQRNTGELFF. CDR3 coding DNA: TGCGCCAGCAGCACGGGACAGAGGAACACCGGGGAGCTGTTTTTT.

The table lists this clonotype with a count of one. One end of the junction is discordant with germline, which a read error may explain. The chain uses TRBV12-5 and TRBJ1-1; TRBD1 might be the D (5 bases). The CDR3 has 15 amino acids. Germline loops: CDR1 LGHNT, CDR2 FRNRAP. As DNA, the CDR3 is TGCGCTAGTGGTCACGACAGAGGCTGGAACACTGAAGTTTTCTTT. This translates into CASGHDRGWNTEVFF.

Comment on this clonotype: This could be a read error, since a much larger clone is one nucleotide away. The chain employs TRBV6-4 and TRBJ2-2, with D maybe TRBD2 (6 bases). The CDR3 contains 13 residues. The germline V gene has CDR1 MRHNA and CDR2 SNTAGT. The CDR3 DNA is TGTGCCAGCAGTGACGGGGAGGCCGGGAAGCTGTTTTTT. It is translated as CASSDGEAGKLFF.

Concerning this clonotype itself: An end of the junction does not agree with germline; a read error may underlie this. The chain uses TRBV14 and TRBJ2-3; D not certain. This CDR3 comprises 13 residues. The germline CDR1 and CDR2 sequences are SGHDN and FVKESK. The CDR3 region is CASSQGLTDTQNF. In DNA, the CDR3 is TGTGCCAGCAGCCAAGGCCTTACAGATACGCAAAATTTT. Using reference TRBV14 and TRBJ2-3 for the parts outside the CDR3, the full variable domain is EAGVTQFPSHSVIEKGQTVTLRCDPISGHDNLYWYRRVMGKEIKFLLHFVKESKQDESGMPNNRFLAERTGGTYSTLKVQPAELEDSGVYFCASSQGLTDTQNFGPGTRLTVL.

The rearrangement joins TRBV13 to TRBJ2-1; D gene ambiguous. From germline, CDR1 is PRHDT and CDR2 FYEKMQ (reference sequence). V lost 9 bases and J 7 bases, leaving 10 bases between the germline ends. The CDR3 loop spans 11 amino acids. The DNA of the CDR3 is TGTGCCAGGAGTGAAACGAATGAGCAGTTCTTC. This codes for CARSETNEQFF. The whole variable domain, filled in from reference TRBV13 and TRBJ2-1, reads AAGVIQSPRHLIKEKRETATLKCYPIPRHDTVYWYQQGPGQDPQFLISFYEKMQSDKGSIPDRFSAQQFSDYHSELNMSSLELGDSALYFCARSETNEQFFGPGTRLTVL.

With respect to this clonotype: A junction boundary mismatches the germline segment, possibly from a read error. This rearrangement joins TRBV4-1 to TRBJ2-5; no reliable D call. Germline values: CDR1 MGHRA, CDR2 YSYEKL. The CDR3 runs 14 residues. CDR3: CASRQGIEHETLYF. For the CDR3, the DNA is TGCGCCAGCAGACAAGGGATCGAGCATGAGACCCTGTACTTC.

Of note for this clonotype: An end of the junction differs from the germline gene, which may be a read error. The chain joins TRBV11-2 to TRBJ2-3, with 7 bases fitting TRBD1. The CDR3 consists of 15 residues. The germline CDR1 and CDR2 sequences are SGHAT and FQNNGV. CDR3 sequence reads: CASSPTGFGANTQYF. In nucleotides, the CDR3 is TGTGCCAGCAGCCCGACAGGGTTTGGCGCAAATACGCAATATTTT. The full variable domain, with the rest looked up from reference TRBV11-2 and TRBJ2-3, is EAGVAQSPRYKIIEKRQSVAFWCNPISGHATLYWYQQILGQGPKLLIQFQNNGVVDDSQLPKDRFSAERLKGVDSTLKIQPAKLEDSAVYLCASSPTGFGANTQYFGPGTRLTVL.

This clonotype was counted ten times or more. This chain joins TRBV6-1 and TRBJ2-5; D unclear. The V and J ends lost 7 bases and 2 bases respectively, with 11 bases between them. The length of the CDR3 is 13 residues. CDR1 and CDR2 from the germline V gene are MNHNS and SASEGT. The CDR3, as DNA: TGTGCCAGCAACTTAGGTCAGCAAGAGACCCAGTACTTC. It translates to CASNLGQQETQYF.

The chain has TRBV29-1 and TRBJ2-1; D is undetermined. This CDR3 spans 14 amino acids. The ends were cut back, 8 bases at V and 3 bases at J, with 17 bases in the middle. From germline, CDR1 is SQVTM and CDR2 ANQGSEA. CDR3 protein: CSFEDPRSYNEQFF. CDR3 DNA sequence: TGCAGCTTCGAAGACCCTCGAAGCTACAATGAGCAGTTCTTC.

This clonotype was seen once. The junction departs from germline at one end; a sequencing error may be responsible. The chain links TRBV12-3 or TRBV12-4 to TRBJ1-1; D is unresolved. The CDR3 runs to 15 residues. The CDR3 sequence is CASRLDFGVKGEAFF. DNA of the CDR3: TGTGCCAGCAGATTAGACTTCGGGGTAAAGGGTGAAGCTTTCTTT.

Comment on this clonotype: One base away lies a much larger clone, so this may be a sequencing read error. The gene calls are TRBV30 and TRBJ1-2, with a tentative D call TRBD1 (6 bases). The CDR3 covers 11 residues. From germline, CDR1 is GTSNPN and CDR2 SVGIG (reference sequence). The CDR3 is CSCRPQGGYTF. CDR3 DNA: TGTTCCTGTCGGCCCCAGGGGGGCTACACCTTC. The whole variable domain, remainder taken from reference TRBV30 and TRBJ1-2, is SQTIHQWPATLVQPVGSPLSLECTVEGTSNPNLYWYRQAAGRGLQLLFYSVGIGQISSEVPQNLSASRPQDRQFILSSKKLLLSDSGFYLCSCRPQGGYTFGSGTRLTVV.

This clonotype was seen only once. Sequence at one end of the junction differs from germline and may be a read error. This chain uses TRBV11-2 with TRBJ1-3; D remains ambiguous. The V gene's germline CDR1 is SGHAT and CDR2 FQNNGV. This CDR3 has 13 amino acids. The CDR3 reads CASNRASGNTTYF. The DNA for the CDR3 is TGTGCCAGCAACCGAGCGTCCGGGAATACCACATATTTT.